A selection of T cell receptor beta chains follows, all from one sample in a study of blood T cells in healthy people across ages. TCRdb recomputed calls from the 5' RACE reads with MiXCR, one row per CDR3 protein. The repertoire holds roughly 800,000 distinct CDR3 sequences, 55% to 75% seen once, with roughly 22% in the top ten. Source material: blood. These receptors all come from a man younger than 45 in good health. Each CDR3 is given with its conserved first and last residue. The D gene is left open where the match is weak. Expanded clones get a size class; other rows say once, few or many, or leave the size out.

abundance	j_gene	v_gene	d_gene	CDR3nt	CDR3aa
few	TRBJ2-7	TRBV10-3	TRBD2	TGTGCCAGCCGGACCGGGACTAGTAACTCCTACGAGCAGTACTTC	CASRTGTSNSYEQYF
-	TRBJ2-1	TRBV6-5	-	TGTGCCAGCAGTACGGGACCATACAATGAGCAGTTCTTC	CASSTGPYNEQFF
-	TRBJ1-2	TRBV5-1	TRBD1	TGCGCCAGCAGCTTCGGGACAGGGGACGTCTATGGCTACACCTTC	CASSFGTGDVYGYTF
few	TRBJ2-1	TRBV28	TRBD2	TGTGCCAGCAGTTCCCCAGCGGGAGGATCCTACAATGAGCAGTTCTTC	CASSSPAGGSYNEQFF
-	TRBJ2-5	TRBV29-1	TRBD2	TGCAGCGTAGCTAGCGGTTCGGGGGGGGAGACCCAGTACTTC	CSVASGSGGETQYF
once	TRBJ2-3	TRBV25-1	-	TGTGCCAGCGCCGACAGCACAGGTACGCAGTATTTT	CASADSTGTQYF
few	TRBJ2-1	TRBV2	-	TGTGCCAGCAGTGAAATAGGGAACAATGAGCAGTTCTTC	CASSEIGNNEQFF
-	TRBJ1-1	TRBV6-2/TRBV6-3	TRBD1	TGTGCCAGCAGTTACCCTCCGACAGGGCGGGTAGCTTTCTTT	CASSYPPTGRVAFF
once	TRBJ2-7	TRBV13	-	TGTGCCAGCAGCCTACACCCGGGACGCACAGCCTACGAGCAGTACTTC	CASSLHPGRTAYEQYF
-	TRBJ2-1	TRBV7-2	TRBD2	TGTGCCAGCAGCTCCCGGATAGCGGGGGGGCAAAATGAGCAGTTCTTC	CASSSRIAGGQNEQFF
-	TRBJ2-7	TRBV27	-	TGTGCCAGCAGCCCCTGGGGGCAGGGGACCTACGAGCAGTACTTC	CASSPWGQGTYEQYF
-	TRBJ2-7	TRBV4-1	-	TGCGCCAGCAGCCAAGGAGACGGCAGCTCCTACGAGCAGTACTTC	CASSQGDGSSYEQYF
once	TRBJ2-5	TRBV6-1	-	TGTGCCAGCGCCTCTGACGGCCGGGAAGAGACCCAGTACTTC	CASASDGREETQYF
-	TRBJ1-4	TRBV20-1	-	TGCAGTGCTAGTGGCGCATCAACTAATGAAAAACTGTTTTTT	CSASGASTNEKLFF
-	TRBJ2-5	TRBV12-3/TRBV12-4	-	TGTGCCAGCACCCTTTCCATCGGGGAGACCCAGTACTTC	CASTLSIGETQYF
few	TRBJ2-7	TRBV25-1	-	TGTGCCAGCAGTGAATCTAGCCGGACCTTCTACGAGCAGTACTTC	CASSESSRTFYEQYF
once	TRBJ2-7	TRBV6-5	-	TGTGCCAGCAGTTACCGTCGGTCCGGCTCCTACGAGCAGTACTTC	CASSYRRSGSYEQYF
few	TRBJ2-5	TRBV13	-	TGTGCCAGCAGCTTAAATACCGGTGTAGGGACCCAGTACTTC	CASSLNTGVGTQYF
few	TRBJ2-7	TRBV20-1	-	TGCAGTGCTAGAGATTCAGGACGACGATCCTACGAGCAGTACTTC	CSARDSGRRSYEQYF
-	TRBJ2-7	TRBV20-1	TRBD2	TGCAGTGCTAGAGACCTAGCGGGAGGCGAGCAGTACTTC	CSARDLAGGEQYF
-	TRBJ1-2	TRBV6-6	-	TGTGCCAGCAGCCAACTTGGACAGCCCTTTAACTATGGCTACACCTTC	CASSQLGQPFNYGYTF
-	TRBJ2-5	TRBV21-1	-	TGTGCCAACAGCATCGGGAGCGAAGAGACCCAGTACTTC	CANSIGSEETQYF